Below, one TCR beta chain is given with its context. This table comes from immunoSEQ multiplex PCR, and its TCRdb copy is limited to in-frame clones, with some not included. This table has 450,000 to 650,000 clones, around 78% appearing once. The CDR3 extends over 17 amino acids. V was clipped by 5 bases and J by 4 bases, with 22 bases between them. From germline, CDR1 is SGHAT and CDR2 FQNNGV. The record originates from a study of shared T cell receptors in the human thymus. The data also belong to a second study, concerning human thymus T cells. Turning to that study: Finnish infants who were healthy and having corrective surgery for congenital heart defects made up the donors. Thymic samples were excised during corrective heart operations. Use of V and J genes seemed skewed within the thymic and blood repertoires. Related studies noted strongly shared thymic repertoires across unrelated people.

This sequence joins TRBV11-2 and TRBJ2-3; D gene uncertain. The clonotype comes from a boy in the first two years of life with a congenital heart defect. The sequenced sample was thymocytes. The CDR3 here is CASSIPPTQLRPDTQYF. The CDR3 DNA is TGTGCCAGCAGCATACCACCCACACAACTACGGCCAGATACGCAGTATTTT. Combining the CDR3 with reference TRBV11-2 and TRBJ2-3 gives the whole variable domain EAGVAQSPRYKIIEKRQSVAFWCNPISGHATLYWYQQILGQGPKLLIQFQNNGVVDDSQLPKDRFSAERLKGVDSTLKIQPAKLEDSAVYLCASSIPPTQLRPDTQYFGPGTRLTVL.